The text below deals with one T cell receptor (beta chain). This entry belongs to a study of T cell changes during pregnancy in multiple sclerosis. CDR1 and CDR2 (germline): LNHDA, SQIVND (reference sequence). CDR3 length: 12 residues. The V and J ends lost 8 bases and 8 bases respectively, with 15 bases between them. Repertoires were generated with immunoSEQ multiplex PCR, while TCRdb's copy carries only in-frame clones and drops some. This table has 50,000 or so clones, approximately 94% appearing once. The specimen comprised CD4+ T cells from peripheral blood mononuclear cells, sampled in the second trimester of pregnancy. The TCR sequence derives from a female donor with multiple sclerosis, enrolled in a pregnancy study. This rearrangement joins TRBV19 to TRBJ1-2; D ambiguous. The CDR3 region has the DNA TGTGCCAGTGGGAGGAATAGGGAGGGCTACACCTTC. Amino acids: CASGRNREGYTF.